This TCR beta chain appears in the sequencing data of a study of control samples from healthy donors and cancer patients. The table lists this clone with a few counts. The CDR3 is made up of 15 amino acids. Germline V gene lookup returns CDR1 MNHEY and CDR2 SMNVEV (reference sequence). The junction had 10 bases not matched to a gene; V was cut back by 7 bases and J by 6 bases. TCRdb's copy holds only in-frame clones and misses some; the assay was immunoSEQ multiplex PCR. The sample has about 14,000 clones, about 75% seen once. Sequences were obtained from formalin-fixed, paraffin-embedded tissue. The clonotype originates from a male donor with melanoma. The J gene is TRBJ2-1, the V gene TRBV27, with 9 bases matching TRBD1. CDR3 nucleotides: TGTGCCAGCACCCCCGACAGGGGGAGACGCAATGAGCAGTTCTTC. Protein sequence: CASTPDRGRRNEQFF.